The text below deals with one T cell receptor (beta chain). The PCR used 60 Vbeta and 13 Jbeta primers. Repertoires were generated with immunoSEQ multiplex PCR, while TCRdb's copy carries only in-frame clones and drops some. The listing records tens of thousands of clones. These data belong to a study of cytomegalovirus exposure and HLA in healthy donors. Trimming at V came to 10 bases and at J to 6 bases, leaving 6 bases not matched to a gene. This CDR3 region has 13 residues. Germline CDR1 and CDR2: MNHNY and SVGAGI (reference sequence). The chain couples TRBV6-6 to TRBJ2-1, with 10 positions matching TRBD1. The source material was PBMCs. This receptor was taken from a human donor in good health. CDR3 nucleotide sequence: TGTGCCATCCGGACAGGGGGAAGCAATGAGCAGTTCTTC. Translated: CAIRTGGSNEQFF.